These 15 T cell receptor beta chains came from one sample sequenced in a study of T cell responses to AZD1222 COVID-19 vaccine. Measured with immunoSEQ multiplex PCR; TCRdb has only the in-frame clones, and not every one. The table lists approximately 110,000 clones, around 96% of them singletons. Sequenced material: peripheral blood, taken on day 0 of AZD1222 vaccination. These receptors were collected from an adult in good health.

The V and J genes are TRBV11-3 and TRBJ2-2; no firm D call. CDR1 and CDR2 (germline): SGHNT, YENEEA. The CDR3 contains 12 residues. Trimming removed 5 bases from V and 6 bases from J, with 7 bases in between. The CDR3 DNA reads TGTGCCAGCAGCCCCCGATCCGGGGAGCTGTTTTTT. It translates to CASSPRSGELFF. The full variable domain, completed using reference TRBV11-3 and TRBJ2-2, is EAGVVQSPRYKIIEKKQPVAFWCNPISGHNTLYWYLQNLGQGPELLIRYENEEAVDDSQLPKDRFSAERLKGVDSTLKIQPAELGDSAVYLCASSPRSGELFFGEGSRLTVL.

The gene calls are TRBV9 and TRBJ2-1; D call uncertain. The CDR3 extends over 15 amino acids. CDR1 and CDR2 (germline): SGDLS, YYNGEE. The germline V and J ends were trimmed by 0 bases and 5 bases, with 12 bases remaining between them. CDR3 nucleotides: TGTGCCAGCAGCGTAGGGCCAGGATCCCACAATGAGCAGTTCTTC. Its protein product is CASSVGPGSHNEQFF.

This rearrangement joins TRBV4-1 to TRBJ2-3; 7 nucleotides agree with TRBD2. CDR1 and CDR2 from the germline V gene are MGHRA and YSYEKL. The J segment lost 0 bases and the V segment lost 0 bases, leaving 12 bases of the junction unmatched. The CDR3 contains 19 residues. The CDR3 DNA reads TGCGCCAGCAGCCAAGATTATTGGAGTAGCGGGTCTAGCACAGATACGCAGTATTTT. This gives the protein CASSQDYWSSGSSTDTQYF.

This chain connects TRBV27 to TRBJ1-5; D may be TRBD1 (5 bases). V was pared by 0 bases and J by 6 bases, with 12 bases between. Looked up from germline, CDR1 is MNHEY and CDR2 is SMNVEV (reference sequence). The CDR3 runs 15 residues. This CDR3 reads CASSLSGGRGQPQHF. The CDR3 nucleotides read TGTGCCAGCAGTTTATCGGGGGGACGGGGTCAGCCCCAGCATTTT.

The sample holds a few counts of this clone. CDR3 sequence: CASTPAGDGAYEQYF. CDR3 nucleotide sequence: TGTGCCAGCACCCCCGCCGGGGACGGAGCCTACGAGCAGTACTTC. The chain couples TRBV6-2 or TRBV6-3 to TRBJ2-7; tentatively, D is TRBD1 or TRBD2 (5 bases each). Germline lookup yields CDR1 MNHEY and CDR2 SVGEGT. V lost 7 bases to trimming and J lost 2 bases, with 18 bases between them. There are 15 residues in the CDR3.

This rearrangement joins TRBV19 to TRBJ2-3; 7 bases are shared with TRBD2. Trimming removed 5 bases from V and 2 bases from J; junction bases left unmatched: 4. Germline CDR1 is LNHDA and CDR2 is SQIVND (reference sequence). This CDR3 is 14 amino acids long. The CDR3 here is CASSSTSFTDTQYF. The CDR3 nucleotides are TGTGCCAGTAGTTCGACTAGCTTCACAGATACGCAGTATTTT. The full variable domain, completed using reference TRBV19 and TRBJ2-3, is DGGITQSPKYLFRKEGQNVTLSCEQNLNHDAMYWYRQDPGQGLRLIYYSQIVNDFQKGDIAEGYSVSREKKESFPLTVTSAQKNPTAFYLCASSSTSFTDTQYFGPGTRLTVL.

This chain uses TRBV18 with TRBJ1-2; 10 bases are a match to TRBD1. V lost 8 bases and J lost 4; bases outside the gene matches: 7. CDR3 length equals 14 residues. CDR1 and CDR2 (germline): KGHSH, LQKENI. The CDR3 DNA follows: TGTGCCAGCCAAATCGGACAGGGGGGCTATGGCTACACCTTC. Its translation: CASQIGQGGYGYTF.

This clone was observed once. The rearrangement links TRBV5-4 to TRBJ1-2; no reliable D call. V gave up 0 bases and J gave up 7 bases, with 10 bases separating them. Germline CDR1 SGHNT, CDR2 YYREEE (reference sequence). The CDR3 spans 13 residues. CDR3 sequence: CASSLGNQRGYTF. In nucleotides, the CDR3 is TGTGCCAGCAGCTTGGGTAACCAACGTGGCTACACCTTC. The full variable domain, completed using reference TRBV5-4 and TRBJ1-2, is ETGVTQSPTHLIKTRGQQVTLRCSSQSGHNTVSWYQQALGQGPQFIFQYYREEENGRGNFPPRFSGLQFPNYSSELNVNALELDDSALYLCASSLGNQRGYTFGSGTRLTVV.

CDR3 in amino acids: CASNTAEVGYTF. CDR3 coding DNA: TGTGCCAGCAATACCGCGGAGGTTGGCTACACCTTC. The genes are TRBV28 and TRBJ1-2; no firm D call. The CDR3 has 12 residues. Germline V lookup: CDR1 MDHEN, CDR2 SYDVKM. Trimming stripped 7 bases from V and 7 bases from J, with 13 bases between.

The genes are TRBV11-3 and TRBJ1-5; D ambiguous. V was cut by 5 bases and J by 4 bases, with 6 bases left in between. This CDR3 region has 12 residues. CDR1 and CDR2 (germline): SGHNT, YENEEA. The CDR3, as DNA: TGTGCCAGCAGCCAAGGAAATCAGCCCCAGCATTTT. Protein product: CASSQGNQPQHF.

The V and J genes are TRBV28 and TRBJ2-7, with D uncertain. Trimming shortened V by 1 base and J by 4 bases, and 17 bases separated the two germline ends. CDR1 MDHEN and CDR2 SYDVKM come from the germline V gene. The CDR3 is 16 amino acids. This CDR3 is CASSLFLVGNSYEQYF. In nucleotides, the CDR3 is TGTGCCAGCAGTTTATTTCTGGTCGGCAACTCTTACGAGCAGTACTTC.

The V call is TRBV7-9, the J call TRBJ1-1; 8 bases map to TRBD1. The V gene's germline CDR1 is SEHNR and CDR2 FQNEAQ (reference sequence). The trim removed 5 bases at V and 1 base at J, leaving 6 bases unmatched. CDR3 length: 15 residues. For the CDR3, the DNA is TGTGCCAGCAGCGCAGGACAGGGACAGAACACTGAAGCTTTCTTT. Translated: CASSAGQGQNTEAFF. The variable domain in full, with the rest retrieved from reference TRBV7-9 and TRBJ1-1, is DTGVSQNPRHKITKRGQNVTFRCDPISEHNRLYWYRQTLGQGPEFLTYFQNEAQLEKSRLLSDRFSAERPKGSFSTLEIQRTEQGDSAMYLCASSAGQGQNTEAFFGQGTRLTVV.

The chain uses TRBV9 and TRBJ1-2; 7 bases match TRBD1. V lost 3 bases and J lost 4; bases outside the gene matches: 3. CDR3 length: 13 residues. CDR1 is SGDLS and CDR2 is YYNGEE in the germline V gene. This chain's CDR3 is CASSGGQAYGYTF. DNA for the CDR3: TGTGCCAGCAGCGGAGGACAGGCCTATGGCTACACCTTC.

The chain carries TRBV23-1 and TRBJ1-3; D is unresolved. TRBV23-1 is identified as an open reading frame with a role that is uncertain. This CDR3 is built from 11 residues. The germline V and J ends were trimmed by 6 bases and 2 bases, with 2 bases remaining between them. CDR3 region: CASRAGNTIYF. In DNA, the CDR3 is TGCGCCAGCAGAGCTGGAAACACCATATATTTT.

Remarks on this clone: The junction shows a germline mismatch at one end, possibly a read error. The chain uses TRBV6-1 and TRBJ1-3; D may be TRBD1 (5 bases). This CDR3 is 15 amino acids long. From germline, CDR1 is MNHNS and CDR2 SASEGT. CDR3 DNA: TGTGCCAGCACTGAAACAGAGGGGCTTGGAAACACCATATATTTT. This codes for CASTETEGLGNTIYF.